The clone carrying this TCR beta chain has just a few counts. Antigen: not known. This entry belongs to a study of CD8 T cells in ankylosing spondylitis. Study-level results: As reported, disease-linked clones showed significant enrichment in matched ankylosing spondylitis synovial fluid. There was a TCR beta motif, made of 7 or 8 highly homologous variants, that appeared characteristic of ankylosing spondylitis blood.

TCRdb re-called the 5' RACE reads through MiXCR, storing one row per CDR3 protein. The sample contains 700,000 or so distinct CDR3 sequences, 15% to 20% of which appear only once. Germline loops: CDR1 MNHGY, CDR2 SAAAGT. The CDR3 has 16 residues. V gave up 0 bases and J gave up 3 bases, with 12 bases separating them. Sequenced: blood, either unsorted or a sorted T cell fraction (not recorded which). This chain connects TRBV6-8 to TRBJ1-5, with D uncertain. This receptor was identified in a male donor with ankylosing spondylitis. The chain's CDR3 is CASSYSSIRHNQPQHF. The CDR3 DNA sequence: TGTGCCAGCAGTTACTCGTCCATACGCCACAATCAGCCCCAGCATTTT.